The 19 T cell receptor beta chains below were found in one sample sequenced in a study of T cell repertoires in cytomegalovirus infection. From the reads, TCRdb called clonotypes with MiXCR, one entry per CDR3 protein. The table lists roughly 500,000 distinct CDR3 sequences, 11% of them singletons. Sequencing was performed on PBMCs. Receptor source: a human donor in good health (CMV status not recorded). Some clones in this sample may be carry-over from other donors' samples.

V and J are TRBV6-2 or TRBV6-3 and TRBJ2-1; unclear D gene. CDR1 is MNHEY and CDR2 is SVGEGT in the germline V gene. V was clipped by 8 bases and J by 0 bases, with 14 bases between them. The CDR3 has 15 residues. This CDR3 reads CASLDGWSSYNEQFF. CDR3 coding DNA: TGTGCCAGCCTCGACGGCTGGAGCTCCTACAATGAGCAGTTCTTC.

V and J are TRBV29-1 and TRBJ2-7; tentatively, D is TRBD1 or TRBD2 (5 bases each). The CDR3 extends over 11 amino acids. Deletions cut 6 bases from V and 2 bases from J, with 8 bases between. Germline V gives CDR1 SQVTM, CDR2 ANQGSEA. The CDR3 DNA reads TGCAGCGTGGGGGAAACCTACGAGCAGTACTTC. Translated: CSVGETYEQYF.

This clonotype was seen a handful of times. The genes are TRBV24-1 and TRBJ2-1; the D gene is possibly TRBD1 (7 bases). This CDR3 is 15 amino acids long. Trimming shortened V by 8 bases and J by 7 bases, and 20 bases separated the two germline ends. CDR1 is KGHDR and CDR2 is SFDVKD in the germline V gene. CDR3 amino acids: CATKSVEGAGNEQFF. CDR3 nucleotide sequence: TGTGCCACCAAGTCGGTGGAGGGGGCTGGGAATGAGCAGTTCTTC.

The chain joins TRBV3-1 to TRBJ2-2; no clear D gene. The V end was cut by 5 bases, the J end by 6 bases, with 22 bases between. The germline CDR1 and CDR2 sequences are LGHDT and YNNKEL (reference sequence). The CDR3 has 17 residues. CDR3 DNA sequence: TGTGCCAGCAGCTCCCCGGACCCCTGGCTCCTTGCCGGGGAGCTGTTTTTT. It encodes CASSSPDPWLLAGELFF.

This clonotype came up many times. The rearrangement joins TRBV12-3 or TRBV12-4 to TRBJ2-7; D possibly matches TRBD1 or TRBD2 (5 bases each). V was trimmed by 3 bases and J by 3 bases, leaving 9 bases between them. CDR3 size: 13 residues. CDR3 in DNA: TGTGCCAGCAGTTTTGGGGGTGACTACGAGCAGTACTTC. Protein sequence: CASSFGGDYEQYF.

This clonotype was found a few times. The rearrangement uses TRBV12-3 or TRBV12-4 and TRBJ1-1, with 9 bases fitting TRBD1. There are 14 residues in the CDR3. J was trimmed by 5 bases and V by 6 bases; bases with no gene match: 7. The CDR3 loop reads CASSPDRGLTEAFF. The CDR3 DNA sequence: TGTGCCAGCAGCCCCGACAGGGGGTTGACTGAAGCTTTCTTT.

This clonotype was counted ten times or more. The rearrangement links TRBV12-3 or TRBV12-4 to TRBJ2-2; TRBD1 or TRBD2 may be the D gene (6 bases each). The ends were cut back, 3 bases at V and 6 bases at J, with 14 bases in the middle. There are 15 residues in the CDR3. CDR3 DNA: TGTGCCAGCAGTTTGTCCGGGGGCAATTCCGGGGAGCTGTTTTTT. Protein product: CASSLSGGNSGELFF.

At least ten counts were recorded for this clonotype. The V and J genes are TRBV15 and TRBJ2-5; D remains unclear. Trimming stripped 0 bases from V and 5 bases from J, with 4 bases between. Germline CDR1 reads LNHNV; CDR2 reads YYDKDF (reference sequence). The CDR3 totals 12 residues. The CDR3 spells CATSRDQETQYF. The DNA of the CDR3 is TGTGCCACCAGCAGAGATCAGGAGACCCAGTACTTC.

This clonotype showed up many times. At one boundary the junction diverges from the germline segment, which might be a read error. The chain couples TRBV4-1 to TRBJ1-1, with a tentative D call TRBD1 (5 bases). Germline CDR1 reads MGHRA; CDR2 reads YSYEKL. The CDR3 sequence is 15 residues long. For the CDR3, the DNA is TGCGCCAGCAGACAAGGAACGGAGGGGAAGACTGAAGCTTTCTTT. Translation: CASRQGTEGKTEAFF.

This clonotype was counted at least ten times. V usage is TRBV7-9 and J usage is TRBJ2-3, with D perhaps TRBD2 (5 bases). The length of the CDR3 is 13 residues. The germline V gene has CDR1 SEHNR and CDR2 FQNEAQ (reference sequence). Trimming stripped 9 bases from V and 3 bases from J, with 13 bases between. CDR3 region: CASLRSGTDTQYF. As DNA, the CDR3 is TGTGCCAGTCTTCGAAGCGGAACAGATACGCAGTATTTT.

At least ten counts were recorded for this clonotype. The V and J genes are TRBV23-1 and TRBJ2-7; 12 bases fit TRBD1. TRBV23-1 is annotated as an ORF whose role is uncertain. The CDR3 has 15 amino acids. Losses at the gene ends were 3 bases for V and 4 bases for J; bases not matched to a gene: 4. Here the CDR3 reads CASSHGGQGAYEQYF. The CDR3 DNA sequence: TGCGCCAGCAGTCATGGGGGACAGGGGGCTTACGAGCAGTACTTC.

The chain is built from TRBV19 and TRBJ2-3; no firm D call. Deletions cut 10 bases from V and 6 bases from J, with 20 bases between. This CDR3 is 14 amino acids long. Germline assignment: CDR1 LNHDA and CDR2 SQIVND (reference sequence). CDR3 nucleotides: TGTGCCACCGGCCTGCGACTTCTCGGGGATACGCAGTATTTT. Residues: CATGLRLLGDTQYF.

The sample holds many counts of this clonotype. The chain has TRBV5-1 and TRBJ1-1; 9 bases agree with TRBD1. Germline CDR1 is SGHRS and CDR2 is YFSETQ. Trimming cost V 0 bases and J 11 bases; bases outside gene matches: 14. The CDR3 is 16 residues long. CDR3 sequence: CASSLAVGTGRTLAFF. The CDR3 DNA sequence: TGCGCCAGCAGCTTGGCCGTCGGGACAGGGCGAACTTTGGCTTTCTTT.

This clonotype was detected many times. J is TRBJ1-6 and V is TRBV7-2; perhaps TRBD1 as D (6 bases). Per germline, CDR1 SGHTA and CDR2 FQGNSA. V lost 5 bases and J 3 bases, leaving 11 bases between the germline ends. The CDR3 is made up of 15 amino acids. CDR3 loop: CASSADRDYNSPLHF. The CDR3 DNA is TGTGCCAGCAGCGCGGACAGAGACTATAATTCACCCCTCCACTTT. The variable domain in full, with the rest retrieved from reference TRBV7-2 and TRBJ1-6, is GAGVSQSPSNKVTEKGKDVELRCDPISGHTALYWYRQSLGQGLEFLIYFQGNSAPDKSGLPSDRFSAERTGGSVSTLTIQRTQQEDSAVYLCASSADRDYNSPLHFGNGTRLTVT.

The chain combines TRBV4-1 with TRBJ1-2, with a possible D match to TRBD1 (5 bases). V was clipped by 0 bases and J by 3 bases, with 17 bases between them. The CDR3 loop spans 17 amino acids. CDR1 and CDR2 (germline): MGHRA, YSYEKL. The CDR3 loop is CASSQEFYGQGDYGYTF. CDR3 coding DNA: TGCGCCAGCAGCCAAGAATTTTACGGGCAGGGAGACTATGGCTACACCTTC.

Turning to this clonotype: A clone one base away is much larger, so this may be a read error. The chain joins TRBV24-1 to TRBJ2-1; 7 nucleotides line up with TRBD2. Germline V CDR1 and CDR2: KGHDR, SFDVKD. The CDR3 consists of 15 residues. Unmatched junction bases numbered 10, after V lost 5 bases and J lost 7 bases. Here the CDR3 reads CATSGGGEGRNEQFF. The CDR3 nucleotides read TGTGCCACCAGTGGCGGGGGAGAGGGAAGGAATGAGCAGTTCTTC.

This clonotype was counted many times. This chain uses TRBV6-5 with TRBJ2-1, with D possibly TRBD2 on 6 matching bases. From germline, CDR1 is MNHEY and CDR2 SVGAGI. The V end lost 4 bases, the J end lost 4 bases, and 14 bases lay between the germline ends. There are 15 residues in the CDR3. The CDR3 loop is CASSSKRTKYNEQFF. Here the CDR3 DNA reads TGTGCCAGCAGTTCGAAGCGGACTAAGTACAATGAGCAGTTCTTC.

This clonotype has just a few counts. The chain joins TRBV18 to TRBJ2-6; either TRBD1 or TRBD2 may fit D (5 bases each). CDR1 and CDR2 (germline): KGHSH, LQKENI. The CDR3 loop spans 18 amino acids. V was trimmed by 1 base and J by 0 bases, leaving 13 bases between them. CDR3 bases: TGTGCCAGCTCACCACTGGGACCGAGTGACTCTGGGGCCAACGTCCTGACTTTC. Its translation: CASSPLGPSDSGANVLTF.

The table lists this clonotype with many counts. The chain carries TRBV6-1 and TRBJ2-7, with 12 bases aligning to TRBD1. Looked up from germline, CDR1 is MNHNS and CDR2 is SASEGT. This CDR3 region has 14 residues. V was clipped by 6 bases and J by 5 bases; unmatched bases: 5. In DNA, the CDR3 is TGTGCCAGCAGGCGGGACAGGGGGCCTAACGAGCAGTACTTC. Its protein product is CASRRDRGPNEQYF.